Listed below are T cell receptor beta chains from one sample, sequenced in a study of T cell clones after liver transplantation. TCRdb's table, derived via immunoSEQ multiplex PCR, lists solely in-frame clones and lacks some. The sample records nearly 15,000 clones, over 90% being singletons. Sequencing was performed on CD8+ T cells from blood, taken before liver transplant. The receptors were gathered from a human donor who received a liver transplant. CDR3s include the opening cysteine and the closing phenylalanine or tryptophan. D genes are given only for firm matches. Only part of the rows carry a size: once, few, many, or a class if the clone is expanded.

clone size: once
J gene: TRBJ2-7
D gene: .
V gene: TRBV10-3
CDR3 DNA: TGTGCCATCAGTGAGTCGTGGGACTCCTACGAGCAGTACTTC
CDR3 protein: CAISESWDSYEQYF

clone size: .
J gene: TRBJ2-7
D gene: TRBD1
V gene: TRBV27
CDR3 DNA: TGTGCCAGCAGTGGGGGACAGGGGCTGTACGAGCAGTACTTC
CDR3 protein: CASSGGQGLYEQYF

clone size: once
J gene: TRBJ2-3
D gene: TRBD2
V gene: TRBV5-4
CDR3 DNA: TGTGCCAGCAGCCGGTTGGCTAGCGGGAGGGCCGGAGATACGCAGTATTTT
CDR3 protein: CASSRLASGRAGDTQYF

clone size: .
J gene: TRBJ1-3
D gene: .
V gene: TRBV11-3
CDR3 DNA: TGTGCCAGCAGCTTAGACAGATTGGGACTCTCCTGGGAAAACACCATATATTTT
CDR3 protein: CASSLDRLGLSWENTIYF

clone size: .
J gene: TRBJ2-7
D gene: TRBD1
V gene: TRBV6-5
CDR3 DNA: TGTGCCAGCAGTTATGATCGGACAGGGGGTTACGAGCAGTACTTC
CDR3 protein: CASSYDRTGGYEQYF

clone size: .
J gene: TRBJ2-3
D gene: TRBD2
V gene: TRBV7-6
CDR3 DNA: TGTGCCAGCAGCTTGGCGGTTAGCGGGAGCACAGATACGCAGTATTTT
CDR3 protein: CASSLAVSGSTDTQYF

clone size: .
J gene: TRBJ2-3
D gene: .
V gene: TRBV5-4
CDR3 DNA: TGTGCCAGCAGCTCTTCCGGGACCCCAGATACGCAGTATTTT
CDR3 protein: CASSSSGTPDTQYF

clone size: .
J gene: TRBJ2-3
D gene: .
V gene: TRBV4-3
CDR3 DNA: TGCGCCAGCAGCCAAGTCGGTCTGAGTTCCGATACGCAGTATTTT
CDR3 protein: CASSQVGLSSDTQYF

clone size: .
J gene: TRBJ2-2
D gene: TRBD2
V gene: TRBV4-3
CDR3 DNA: TGCGCCAGCAGCGGCGGGAGAACACGTCACGGGGAGCTGTTTTTT
CDR3 protein: CASSGGRTRHGELFF

clone size: .
J gene: TRBJ2-5
D gene: .
V gene: TRBV5-4
CDR3 DNA: TGTGCCATCAAAAGCCAGGGTCTGGGGGAGACCCAGTACTTC
CDR3 protein: CAIKSQGLGETQYF

clone size: .
J gene: TRBJ2-7
D gene: TRBD2
V gene: TRBV11-2
CDR3 DNA: TGTGCCAGCAGCTCTAGCGGAGAATACTCCTACGAGCAGTACTTC
CDR3 protein: CASSSSGEYSYEQYF

clone size: .
J gene: TRBJ2-4
D gene: TRBD1
V gene: TRBV28
CDR3 DNA: TGTGCCAGCAGTTTGCCTGACAGGGCAAAAAACATTCAGTACTTC
CDR3 protein: CASSLPDRAKNIQYF

clone size: .
J gene: TRBJ2-7
D gene: .
V gene: TRBV9
CDR3 DNA: TGTGCCAGCAGCGTAGGGGTAGCGGTCGAGCAGTACTTC
CDR3 protein: CASSVGVAVEQYF

clone size: .
J gene: TRBJ2-7
D gene: .
V gene: TRBV9
CDR3 DNA: TGTGCCAGCAGCGAGGGGACTTTCCGCTCCTACGAGCAGTACTTC
CDR3 protein: CASSEGTFRSYEQYF

clone size: .
J gene: TRBJ1-3
D gene: .
V gene: TRBV4-1
CDR3 DNA: TGCGCCAGCAGCCAAGATGTGGGGGGCACGGGAAACACCATATATTTT
CDR3 protein: CASSQDVGGTGNTIYF

clone size: .
J gene: TRBJ2-7
D gene: .
V gene: TRBV11-2
CDR3 DNA: TGTGCCAGCAGCTTCATACCCTACGAGCAGTACTTC
CDR3 protein: CASSFIPYEQYF

clone size: once
J gene: TRBJ2-7
D gene: TRBD1
V gene: TRBV9
CDR3 DNA: TGTGCCAGCAGCCCACGGACAGGGGGCGGTTACGAGCAGTACTTC
CDR3 protein: CASSPRTGGGYEQYF

clone size: .
J gene: TRBJ1-1
D gene: .
V gene: TRBV30
CDR3 DNA: TGTGCCTGGAGTGTATATAGCCGATTGAGCACTGAAGCTTTCTTT
CDR3 protein: CAWSVYSRLSTEAFF

clone size: .
J gene: TRBJ2-7
D gene: .
V gene: TRBV28
CDR3 DNA: TGTGCCAGCAGACCCCTCTACCGGTACGAGCAGTACTTC
CDR3 protein: CASRPLYRYEQYF

clone size: .
J gene: TRBJ2-3
D gene: TRBD2
V gene: TRBV10-2
CDR3 DNA: TGCGCCAGCAGTGAGTCGACTCTTTTGCGGGAGAAATACACAGATACGCAGTATTTT
CDR3 protein: CASSESTLLREKYTDTQYF

clone size: .
J gene: TRBJ2-1
D gene: TRBD1
V gene: TRBV19
CDR3 DNA: TGTGCCAGTAGTATAGACGGGACAGGGTTCTACAATGAGCAGTTCTTC
CDR3 protein: CASSIDGTGFYNEQFF

clone size: .
J gene: TRBJ2-7
D gene: TRBD1
V gene: TRBV10-1
CDR3 DNA: TGCGCCAGCACCCTCCCCCCCCAGGGGGAAAGTTACGAGCAGTACTTC
CDR3 protein: CASTLPPQGESYEQYF

clone size: .
J gene: TRBJ2-5
D gene: .
V gene: TRBV7-9
CDR3 DNA: TGTGCCAGCAGTACAGGGCCAGAGACCCAGTACTTC
CDR3 protein: CASSTGPETQYF

clone size: .
J gene: TRBJ2-1
D gene: .
V gene: TRBV7-3
CDR3 DNA: TGTGCCAGCAGCACAAACTCGCTTTCCTCCTACAATGAGCAGTTCTTC
CDR3 protein: CASSTNSLSSYNEQFF

clone size: .
J gene: TRBJ2-3
D gene: .
V gene: TRBV19
CDR3 DNA: TGTGCCAGTAGTGGACTTACGAGCACAGATACGCAGTATTTT
CDR3 protein: CASSGLTSTDTQYF

clone size: once
J gene: TRBJ2-1
D gene: TRBD1
V gene: TRBV7-3
CDR3 DNA: TGTGCCAGCAGCATTATGACAGGGGCAGAGCAGTTCTTC
CDR3 protein: CASSIMTGAEQFF

clone size: .
J gene: TRBJ2-7
D gene: TRBD2
V gene: TRBV12-5
CDR3 DNA: TGTGCTAGTGCCTGGGGACTAGCGGGAGTCGAGCAGTACTTC
CDR3 protein: CASAWGLAGVEQYF

clone size: .
J gene: TRBJ2-1
D gene: .
V gene: TRBV14
CDR3 DNA: TGTGCCAGCAGCCAGCGGGAAAACAATGAGCAGTTCTTC
CDR3 protein: CASSQRENNEQFF

clone size: .
J gene: TRBJ2-7
D gene: .
V gene: TRBV29-1
CDR3 DNA: TGCAGCGTTGAGGGAGCGGATCCTTACGAGCAGTACTTC
CDR3 protein: CSVEGADPYEQYF

clone size: .
J gene: TRBJ2-7
D gene: TRBD1
V gene: TRBV5-5
CDR3 DNA: TGTGCCAGCAGCGTCACAGGGGCCTTGGAGCAGTACTTC
CDR3 protein: CASSVTGALEQYF

clone size: .
J gene: TRBJ2-1
D gene: .
V gene: TRBV7-9
CDR3 DNA: TGTGCCAGCAGCTTCAATGAGCAGTTCTTC
CDR3 protein: CASSFNEQFF

clone size: .
J gene: TRBJ1-4
D gene: TRBD1
V gene: TRBV28
CDR3 DNA: TGTGCCAGCAGTCATACAGGGGGAAATGAAAAACTGTTTTTT
CDR3 protein: CASSHTGGNEKLFF

clone size: once
J gene: TRBJ2-7
D gene: .
V gene: TRBV5-6
CDR3 DNA: TGTGCCAGCAGCTTTTCAGGGGAATCCTACGAGCAGTACTTC
CDR3 protein: CASSFSGESYEQYF

clone size: medium-sized
J gene: TRBJ2-7
D gene: TRBD2
V gene: TRBV27
CDR3 DNA: TGTGCCAGCAGTCCGGGACTAGCGGCCTACGAGCAGTACTTC
CDR3 protein: CASSPGLAAYEQYF

clone size: .
J gene: TRBJ1-1
D gene: .
V gene: TRBV27
CDR3 DNA: TGTGCCAGCCGGTCGGTGGCGACCAACGAAGCTTTCTTT
CDR3 protein: CASRSVATNEAFF

clone size: .
J gene: TRBJ2-1
D gene: .
V gene: TRBV7-9
CDR3 DNA: TGTGCCAGCAGCTCGGACTACCTCGGGAATGAGCAGTTCTTC
CDR3 protein: CASSSDYLGNEQFF

clone size: .
J gene: TRBJ2-7
D gene: TRBD1
V gene: TRBV27
CDR3 DNA: TGTGCCAGCAGTTTCGGGACAGGGACCTACGAGCAGTACTTC
CDR3 protein: CASSFGTGTYEQYF

clone size: .
J gene: TRBJ1-5
D gene: .
V gene: TRBV15
CDR3 DNA: TGTGCCACCAGCAGATCCCTGGGGAATCAGCCCCAGCATTTT
CDR3 protein: CATSRSLGNQPQHF

clone size: .
J gene: TRBJ2-2
D gene: TRBD2
V gene: TRBV4-3
CDR3 DNA: TGCGCCAGCAGCCAAGAGCCGCGGGAGGGCGGGGAGCTGTTTTTT
CDR3 protein: CASSQEPREGGELFF

clone size: .
J gene: TRBJ1-6
D gene: .
V gene: TRBV7-6
CDR3 DNA: TGTGCCAGCAGCTTAGAGGGGTACAATTCACCCCTCCACTTT
CDR3 protein: CASSLEGYNSPLHF

clone size: .
J gene: TRBJ2-7
D gene: .
V gene: TRBV7-9
CDR3 DNA: TGTGCCAGCAGCGCGGGACAGTTCTCCTCCTACGAGCAGTACTTC
CDR3 protein: CASSAGQFSSYEQYF

clone size: .
J gene: TRBJ2-7
D gene: TRBD1
V gene: TRBV6-1
CDR3 DNA: TGTGCCAGCAGTGAAGAGGGGACAGGGACCTACGAGCAGTACTTC
CDR3 protein: CASSEEGTGTYEQYF

clone size: .
J gene: TRBJ2-3
D gene: .
V gene: TRBV18
CDR3 DNA: TGTGCCAGCTCACCACCGCCGGGGGAAACTAGCACAGATACGCAGTATTTT
CDR3 protein: CASSPPPGETSTDTQYF

clone size: .
J gene: TRBJ2-7
D gene: .
V gene: TRBV4-1
CDR3 DNA: TGCGCCAGCAGCCAAGGCTTGAGCTACGAGCAGTACTTC
CDR3 protein: CASSQGLSYEQYF

clone size: .
J gene: TRBJ1-2
D gene: .
V gene: TRBV27
CDR3 DNA: TGTGCCAGCAGTTCCTCCCCGGGGGGCGATATTGATGGCTACACCTTC
CDR3 protein: CASSSSPGGDIDGYTF

clone size: few
J gene: TRBJ2-7
D gene: .
V gene: TRBV7-8
CDR3 DNA: TGTGCCAGCAGCTCCCGGTGGTGGGAGGACTCCTACGAGCAGTACTTC
CDR3 protein: CASSSRWWEDSYEQYF

clone size: .
J gene: TRBJ1-5
D gene: .
V gene: TRBV6-1
CDR3 DNA: TGTGCCAGCAGTGAAGCTGTTTGGCCCCTCGGCAATCAGCCCCAGCATTTT
CDR3 protein: CASSEAVWPLGNQPQHF

clone size: once
J gene: TRBJ2-3
D gene: TRBD2
V gene: TRBV11-1
CDR3 DNA: TGTGCCAGCAGCTTAGGCGGGAGTAGCACAGATACGCAGTATTTT
CDR3 protein: CASSLGGSSTDTQYF

clone size: .
J gene: TRBJ2-5
D gene: .
V gene: TRBV6-5
CDR3 DNA: TGTGCCAGCACTGATTCTGGATGGAACCAAGAGACCCAGTACTTC
CDR3 protein: CASTDSGWNQETQYF

clone size: few
J gene: TRBJ2-7
D gene: TRBD2
V gene: TRBV2
CDR3 DNA: TGTGCCAGCAGTGTAGCGGGAGGCGAGCAGTACTTC
CDR3 protein: CASSVAGGEQYF

clone size: .
J gene: TRBJ1-2
D gene: .
V gene: TRBV7-9
CDR3 DNA: TGTGCCAGCATCAAGACAGCTAACTATGGCTACACCTTC
CDR3 protein: CASIKTANYGYTF

clone size: .
J gene: TRBJ1-5
D gene: .
V gene: TRBV7-9
CDR3 DNA: TGTGCCAGCAGCAGAACCGGGGCTGGGGATCAGCCCCAGCATTTT
CDR3 protein: CASSRTGAGDQPQHF

clone size: .
J gene: TRBJ2-1
D gene: TRBD2
V gene: TRBV4-2
CDR3 DNA: TGTGCCAGCAGCGGCCCTAGCGGGAGGGCACCTTACAATGAGCAGTTCTTC
CDR3 protein: CASSGPSGRAPYNEQFF

clone size: .
J gene: TRBJ2-1
D gene: TRBD2
V gene: TRBV19
CDR3 DNA: TGTGCCAGTAGTATAGTCGGGCTAGCGGGAGGCTACAATGAGCAGTTCTTC
CDR3 protein: CASSIVGLAGGYNEQFF